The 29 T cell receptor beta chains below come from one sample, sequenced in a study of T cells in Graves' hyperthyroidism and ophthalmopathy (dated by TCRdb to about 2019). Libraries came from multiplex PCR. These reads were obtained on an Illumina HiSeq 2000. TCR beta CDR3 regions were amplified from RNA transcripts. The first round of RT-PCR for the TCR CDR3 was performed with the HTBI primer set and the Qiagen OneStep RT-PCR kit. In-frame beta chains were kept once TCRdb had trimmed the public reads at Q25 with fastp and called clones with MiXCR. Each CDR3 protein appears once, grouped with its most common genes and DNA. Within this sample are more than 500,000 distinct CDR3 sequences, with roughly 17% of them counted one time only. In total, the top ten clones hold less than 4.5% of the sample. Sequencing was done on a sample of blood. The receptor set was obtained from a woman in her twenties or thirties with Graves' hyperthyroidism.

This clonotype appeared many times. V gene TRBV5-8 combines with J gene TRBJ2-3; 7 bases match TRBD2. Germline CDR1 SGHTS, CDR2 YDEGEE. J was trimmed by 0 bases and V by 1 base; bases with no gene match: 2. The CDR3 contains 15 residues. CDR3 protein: CASSLPGGSTDTQYF. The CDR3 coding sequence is TGTGCCAGCAGCTTGCCGGGAGGTAGCACAGATACGCAGTATTTT. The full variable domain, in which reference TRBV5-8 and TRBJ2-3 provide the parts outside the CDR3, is EAGVTQSPTHLIKTRGQQATLRCSPISGHTSVYWYQQALGLGLQFLLWYDEGEERNRGNFPPRFSGRQFPNYSSELNVNALELEDSALYLCASSLPGGSTDTQYFGPGTRLTVL.

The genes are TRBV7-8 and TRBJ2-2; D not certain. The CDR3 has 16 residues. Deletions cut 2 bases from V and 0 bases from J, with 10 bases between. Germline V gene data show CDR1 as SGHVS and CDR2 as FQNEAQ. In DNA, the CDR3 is TGTGCCAGCAGCTTATATTCCAACGCGAACACCGGGGAGCTGTTTTTT. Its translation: CASSLYSNANTGELFF.

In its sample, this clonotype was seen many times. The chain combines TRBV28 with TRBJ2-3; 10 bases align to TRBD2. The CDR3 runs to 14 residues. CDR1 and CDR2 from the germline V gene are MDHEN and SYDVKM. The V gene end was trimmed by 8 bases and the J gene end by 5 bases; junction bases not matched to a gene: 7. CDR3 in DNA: TGTGCCAGCTCCTCTAGCGGGAGTGGAGATACGCAGTATTTT. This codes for CASSSSGSGDTQYF.

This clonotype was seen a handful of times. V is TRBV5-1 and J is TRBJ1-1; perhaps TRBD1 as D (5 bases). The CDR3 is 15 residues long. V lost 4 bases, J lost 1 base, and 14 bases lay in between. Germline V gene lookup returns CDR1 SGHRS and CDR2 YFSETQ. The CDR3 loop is CASSPQTGQNTEAFF. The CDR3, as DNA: TGCGCCAGCAGCCCACAAACAGGTCAGAACACTGAAGCTTTCTTT. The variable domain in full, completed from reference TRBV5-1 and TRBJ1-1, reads KAGVTQTPRYLIKTRGQQVTLSCSPISGHRSVSWYQQTPGQGLQFLFEYFSETQRNKGNFPGRFSGRQFSNSRSEMNVSTLELGDSALYLCASSPQTGQNTEAFFGQGTRLTVV.

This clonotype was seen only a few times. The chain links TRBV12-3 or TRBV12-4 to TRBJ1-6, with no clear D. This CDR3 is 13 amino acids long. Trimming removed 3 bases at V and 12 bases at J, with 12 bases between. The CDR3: CASSLGTAVPLHF. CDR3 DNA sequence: TGTGCCAGCAGTTTGGGCACAGCAGTACCCCTCCACTTT.

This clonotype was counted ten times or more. CDR3 amino acids: CATSGPNLAGGFPTYEQYF. The CDR3 DNA follows: TGTGCCACCAGTGGTCCAAATCTAGCGGGAGGGTTCCCCACCTACGAGCAGTACTTC. The chain carries TRBV24-1 and TRBJ2-7; 12 bases line up with TRBD2. The CDR3 contains 19 residues. Germline CDR1 is KGHDR and CDR2 is SFDVKD. The J segment lost 2 bases and the V segment lost 5 bases, leaving 15 bases of the junction unmatched.

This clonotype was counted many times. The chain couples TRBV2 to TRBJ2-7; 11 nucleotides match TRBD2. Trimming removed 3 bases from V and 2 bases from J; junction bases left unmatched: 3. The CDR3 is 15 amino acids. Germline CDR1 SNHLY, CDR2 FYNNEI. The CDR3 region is CASSEDSGRAYEQYF. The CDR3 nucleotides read TGTGCCAGCAGTGAGGATAGCGGGAGGGCCTACGAGCAGTACTTC.

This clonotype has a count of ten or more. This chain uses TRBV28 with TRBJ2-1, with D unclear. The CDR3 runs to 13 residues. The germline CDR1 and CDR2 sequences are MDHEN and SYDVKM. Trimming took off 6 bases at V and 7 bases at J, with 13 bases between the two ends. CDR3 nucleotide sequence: TGTGCCAGCAGCCCCGGACCTCCAAATGAGCAGTTCTTC. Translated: CASSPGPPNEQFF.

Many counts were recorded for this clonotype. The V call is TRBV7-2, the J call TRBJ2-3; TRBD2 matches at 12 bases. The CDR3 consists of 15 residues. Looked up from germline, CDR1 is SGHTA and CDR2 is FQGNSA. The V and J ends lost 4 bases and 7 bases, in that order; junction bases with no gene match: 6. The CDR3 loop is CASSWTSGAPNTQYF. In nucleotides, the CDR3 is TGTGCCAGCAGCTGGACTAGCGGGGCCCCGAATACGCAGTATTTT.

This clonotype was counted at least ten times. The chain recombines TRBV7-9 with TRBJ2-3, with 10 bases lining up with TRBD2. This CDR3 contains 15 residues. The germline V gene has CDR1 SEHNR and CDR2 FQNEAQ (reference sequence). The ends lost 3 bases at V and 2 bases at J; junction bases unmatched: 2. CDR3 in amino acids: CASSFGTSVTDTQYF. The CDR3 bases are TGTGCCAGCAGCTTCGGGACTAGCGTCACAGATACGCAGTATTTT.

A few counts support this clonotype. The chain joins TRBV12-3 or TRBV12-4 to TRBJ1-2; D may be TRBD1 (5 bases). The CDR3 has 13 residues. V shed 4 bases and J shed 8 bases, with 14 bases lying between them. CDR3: CASSSFGGGGYTF. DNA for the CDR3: TGTGCCAGCAGTTCATTTGGGGGGGGGGGCTACACCTTC.

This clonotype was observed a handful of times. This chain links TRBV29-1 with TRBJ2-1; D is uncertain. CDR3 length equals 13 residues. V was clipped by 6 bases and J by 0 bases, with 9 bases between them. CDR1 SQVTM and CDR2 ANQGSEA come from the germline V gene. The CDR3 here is CSVDLSSYNEQFF. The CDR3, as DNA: TGCAGCGTAGACCTAAGCTCCTACAATGAGCAGTTCTTC.

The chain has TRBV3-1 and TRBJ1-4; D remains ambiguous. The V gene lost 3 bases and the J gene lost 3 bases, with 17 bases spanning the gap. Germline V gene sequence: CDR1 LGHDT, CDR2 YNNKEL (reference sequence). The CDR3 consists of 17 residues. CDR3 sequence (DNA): TGTGCCAGCAGCCATCGGGGAGGGATGAGGGCTAATGAAAAACTGTTTTTT. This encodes CASSHRGGMRANEKLFF.

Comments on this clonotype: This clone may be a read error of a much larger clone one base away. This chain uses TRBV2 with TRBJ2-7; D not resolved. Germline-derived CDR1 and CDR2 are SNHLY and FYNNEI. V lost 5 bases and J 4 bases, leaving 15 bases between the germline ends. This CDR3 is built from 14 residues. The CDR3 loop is CASSLPTGPYEQYF. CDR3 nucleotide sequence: TGTGCCAGCAGTCTCCCCACGGGCCCTTACGAGCAGTACTTC.

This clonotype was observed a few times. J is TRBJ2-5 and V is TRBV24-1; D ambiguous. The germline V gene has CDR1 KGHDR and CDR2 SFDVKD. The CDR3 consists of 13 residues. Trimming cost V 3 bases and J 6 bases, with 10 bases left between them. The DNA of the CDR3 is TGTGCCACCAGTGATGGTCTAGAGAAGACCCAGTACTTC. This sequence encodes CATSDGLEKTQYF.

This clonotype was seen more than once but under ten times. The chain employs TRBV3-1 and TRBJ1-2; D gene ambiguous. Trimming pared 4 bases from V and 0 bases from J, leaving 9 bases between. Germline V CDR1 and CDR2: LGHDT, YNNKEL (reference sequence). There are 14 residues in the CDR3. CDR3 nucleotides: TGTGCCAGCAGCCGCTGGGGATCTAACTATGGCTACACCTTC. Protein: CASSRWGSNYGYTF.

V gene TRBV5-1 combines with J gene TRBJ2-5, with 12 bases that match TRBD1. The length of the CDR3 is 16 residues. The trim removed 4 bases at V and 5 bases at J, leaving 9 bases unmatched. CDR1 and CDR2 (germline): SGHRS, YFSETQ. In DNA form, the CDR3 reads TGCGCCAGCAGCGCGACTCCGGGACAGGGGGCTGAGACCCAGTACTTC. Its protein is CASSATPGQGAETQYF. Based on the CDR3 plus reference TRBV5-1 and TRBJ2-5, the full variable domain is KAGVTQTPRYLIKTRGQQVTLSCSPISGHRSVSWYQQTPGQGLQFLFEYFSETQRNKGNFPGRFSGRQFSNSRSEMNVSTLELGDSALYLCASSATPGQGAETQYFGPGTRLLVL.

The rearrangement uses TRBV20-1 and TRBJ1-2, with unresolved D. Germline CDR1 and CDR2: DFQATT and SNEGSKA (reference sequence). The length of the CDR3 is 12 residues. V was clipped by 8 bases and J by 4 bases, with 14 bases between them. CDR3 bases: TGCAGTTTCAGGACGGATATCTATGGCTACACCTTC. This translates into CSFRTDIYGYTF.

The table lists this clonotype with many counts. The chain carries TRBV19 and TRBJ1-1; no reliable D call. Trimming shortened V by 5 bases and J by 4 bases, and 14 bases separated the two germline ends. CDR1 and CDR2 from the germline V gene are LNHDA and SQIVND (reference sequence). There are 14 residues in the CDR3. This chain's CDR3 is CASSLGPRGTEAFF. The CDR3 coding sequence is TGTGCCAGTAGTCTCGGCCCTCGGGGCACTGAAGCTTTCTTT. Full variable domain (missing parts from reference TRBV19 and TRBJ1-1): DGGITQSPKYLFRKEGQNVTLSCEQNLNHDAMYWYRQDPGQGLRLIYYSQIVNDFQKGDIAEGYSVSREKKESFPLTVTSAQKNPTAFYLCASSLGPRGTEAFFGQGTRLTVV.

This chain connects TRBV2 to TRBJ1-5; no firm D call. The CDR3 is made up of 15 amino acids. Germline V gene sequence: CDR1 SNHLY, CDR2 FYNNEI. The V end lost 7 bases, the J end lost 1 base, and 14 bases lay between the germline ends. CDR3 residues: CASKLRTESNQPQHF. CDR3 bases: TGTGCCAGCAAGCTGCGGACGGAGAGCAATCAGCCCCAGCATTTT.

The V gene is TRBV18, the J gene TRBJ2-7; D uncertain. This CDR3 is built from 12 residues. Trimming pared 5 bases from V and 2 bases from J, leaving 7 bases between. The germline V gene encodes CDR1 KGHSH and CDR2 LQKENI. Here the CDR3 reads CASSGPPYEQYF. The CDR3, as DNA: TGTGCCAGCTCAGGGCCTCCCTACGAGCAGTACTTC.

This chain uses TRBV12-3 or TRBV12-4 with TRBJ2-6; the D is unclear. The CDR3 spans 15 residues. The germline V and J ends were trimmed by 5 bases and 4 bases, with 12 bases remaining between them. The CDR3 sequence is CASSPRMKGANVLTF. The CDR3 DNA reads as TGTGCCAGCAGTCCCAGGATGAAGGGGGCCAACGTCCTGACTTTC.

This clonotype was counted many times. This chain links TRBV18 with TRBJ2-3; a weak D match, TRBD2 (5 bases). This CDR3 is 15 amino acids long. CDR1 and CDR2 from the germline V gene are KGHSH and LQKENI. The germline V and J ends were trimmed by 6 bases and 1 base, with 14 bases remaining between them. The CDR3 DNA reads TGTGCCAGCTCGCCTACTAGAACGGGCACAGATACGCAGTATTTT. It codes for CASSPTRTGTDTQYF. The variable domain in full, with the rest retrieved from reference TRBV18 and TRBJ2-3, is NAGVMQNPRHLVRRRGQEARLRCSPMKGHSHVYWYRQLPEEGLKFMVYLQKENIIDESGMPKERFSAEFPKEGPSILRIQQVVRGDSAAYFCASSPTRTGTDTQYFGPGTRLTVL.

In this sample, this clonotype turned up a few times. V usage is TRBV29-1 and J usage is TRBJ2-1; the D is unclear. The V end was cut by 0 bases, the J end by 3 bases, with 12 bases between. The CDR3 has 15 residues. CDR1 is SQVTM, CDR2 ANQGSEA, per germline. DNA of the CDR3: TGCAGCGTTGAAGATAGGGTAACAGTCTACAATGAGCAGTTCTTC. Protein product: CSVEDRVTVYNEQFF.

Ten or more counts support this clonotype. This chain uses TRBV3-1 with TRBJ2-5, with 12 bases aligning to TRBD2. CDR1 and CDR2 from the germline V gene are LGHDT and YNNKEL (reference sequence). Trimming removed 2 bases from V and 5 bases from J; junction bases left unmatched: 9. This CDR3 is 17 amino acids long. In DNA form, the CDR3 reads TGTGCCAGCAGCCAACCTAGCGGGAGGGCCGGGTTGGAGACCCAGTACTTC. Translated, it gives CASSQPSGRAGLETQYF.

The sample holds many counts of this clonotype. This CDR3 is CASSFGAGGEQYF. Written as DNA, the CDR3 is TGTGCCAGCAGTTTTGGCGCAGGGGGCGAGCAGTACTTC. This chain connects TRBV12-3 or TRBV12-4 to TRBJ2-7; 7 nucleotides agree with TRBD1. With V trimmed by 3 bases and J by 6 bases, 5 bases remained unmatched. The CDR3 covers 13 residues.

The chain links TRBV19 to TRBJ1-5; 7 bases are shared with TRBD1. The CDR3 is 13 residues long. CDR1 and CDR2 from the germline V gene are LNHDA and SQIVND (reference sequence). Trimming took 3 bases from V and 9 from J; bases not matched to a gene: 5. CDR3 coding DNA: TGTGCCAGTAGTATCGGCCGGGACAGGCCCCAGCATTTT. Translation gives CASSIGRDRPQHF.

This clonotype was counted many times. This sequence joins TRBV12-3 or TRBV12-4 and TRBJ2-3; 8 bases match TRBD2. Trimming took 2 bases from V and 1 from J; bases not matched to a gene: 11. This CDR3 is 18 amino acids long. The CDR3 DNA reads TGTGCCAGCAGTTTAAAGGTCACGGGGGGGGGGCGCACAGATACGCAGTATTTT. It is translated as CASSLKVTGGGRTDTQYF.

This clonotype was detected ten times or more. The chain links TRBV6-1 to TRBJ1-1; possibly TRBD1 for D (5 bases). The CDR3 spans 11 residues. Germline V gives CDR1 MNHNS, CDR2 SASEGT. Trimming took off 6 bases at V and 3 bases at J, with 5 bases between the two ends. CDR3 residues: CASSRDTEAFF. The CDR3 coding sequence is TGTGCCAGCAGCAGGGACACTGAAGCTTTCTTT.